This entry lists 18 T cell receptor beta chains sequenced from one sample in a study of blood T cell repertoires in COVID-19. Clones were read by immunoSEQ multiplex PCR, and TCRdb kept only the in-frame ones, dropping some. The sample contains a few hundred thousand clones, around 84% of which appear only once. The material sequenced was peripheral blood. These receptors originate from a woman aged 18-29 years with acute or convalescent COVID-19.

In this sample, this clone turned up once. The chain has TRBV30 and TRBJ1-4, with no clear D. The CDR3 totals 12 residues. V was clipped by 3 bases and J by 4 bases, with 6 bases between them. The germline gives CDR1 GTSNPN, CDR2 SVGIG (reference sequence). As DNA, the CDR3 is TGTGCCTGGAGCCAGTTTAATGAAAAACTGTTTTTT. It yields the protein CAWSQFNEKLFF.

This chain connects TRBV5-6 to TRBJ1-2; a weak D match, TRBD1 (5 bases). V was cut by 4 bases and J by 4 bases, with 20 bases left in between. This CDR3 spans 16 amino acids. Germline loops: CDR1 SGHDT, CDR2 YYEEEE. DNA of the CDR3: TGTGCCAGCAGCATAGCCCAGGGCACCCTCCGCTATGGCTACACCTTC. Translation gives CASSIAQGTLRYGYTF.

CDR3 amino acids: CASSVDETGDPDSPLHF. DNA for the CDR3: TGTGCCAGCAGCGTAGATGAGACAGGGGACCCCGATTCACCCCTCCACTTT. The chain is built from TRBV9 and TRBJ1-6, with TRBD1 matching 8 bases. CDR1 and CDR2 from the germline V gene are SGDLS and YYNGEE. This CDR3 has 17 amino acids. J was trimmed by 8 bases and V by 0 bases; bases with no gene match: 10.

The gene calls are TRBV6-5 and TRBJ1-2; TRBD1 is a possible D gene (5 bases). CDR1 and CDR2 from the germline V gene are MNHEY and SVGAGI. This CDR3 has 13 residues. V was shortened by 6 bases and J by 4 bases, with 12 bases between the two germline ends. CDR3: CASSEEGTYGYTF. The CDR3 DNA is TGTGCCAGCAGCGAGGAGGGGACCTATGGCTACACCTTC.

This chain joins TRBV27 and TRBJ1-2, with 9 positions matching TRBD1. Germline V CDR1 and CDR2: MNHEY, SMNVEV (reference sequence). V dropped 6 bases and J dropped 14; count of bases not matched to a gene: 13. The CDR3 contains 13 residues. The CDR3 sequence is CASRDPRDREATF. The DNA of the CDR3 is TGTGCCAGCAGGGACCCTCGGGACAGGGAAGCGACCTTC.

This chain links TRBV30 with TRBJ2-1; D gene uncertain. Trimming took 3 bases from V and 3 from J, leaving 9 bases between them. The CDR3 spans 13 residues. Germline assignment: CDR1 GTSNPN and CDR2 SVGIG (reference sequence). The CDR3 DNA reads TGTGCCTGGAGCCCCCAATTCTACAATGAGCAGTTCTTC. This codes for CAWSPQFYNEQFF.

The V call is TRBV7-6, the J call TRBJ2-7, with 8 bases aligning to TRBD1. Per germline, CDR1 SGHVS and CDR2 FNYEAQ. With 1 base clipped from V and 2 bases from J, the junction kept 4 bases outside the gene matches. This CDR3 contains 15 residues. CDR3 bases: TGTGCCAGCAGCTTAGAGTCAGGGGGCCCCTACGAGCAGTACTTC. As protein: CASSLESGGPYEQYF.

J is TRBJ2-7 and V is TRBV7-9, with D hard to call. The CDR3 extends over 11 amino acids. Germline loops: CDR1 SEHNR, CDR2 FQNEAQ (reference sequence). Trimming took off 4 bases at V and 3 bases at J, with 4 bases between the two ends. In DNA, the CDR3 is TGTGCCAGCAGCTCTTACTACGAGCAGTACTTC. Protein sequence: CASSSYYEQYF.

The CDR3 DNA sequence: TGCGCCAGCAGCCAAGCACGGCAGGGGCCTACAGGGGAGCAGTTCTTC. Amino acid sequence: CASSQARQGPTGEQFF. The chain uses TRBV4-3 and TRBJ2-1, with D tentatively TRBD1 (6 bases). This CDR3 is built from 16 residues. Germline V CDR1 and CDR2: LGHNA, YSLEER. The V and J ends lost 1 base and 10 bases respectively, with 20 bases between them.

V is TRBV7-9 and J is TRBJ2-7; D not certain. CDR3 length: 12 amino acids. Trimming stripped 3 bases from V and 6 bases from J, with 9 bases between. CDR1 is SEHNR and CDR2 is FQNEAQ in the germline V gene (reference sequence). The CDR3 protein is CASSFEAIEQYF. CDR3 bases: TGTGCCAGCAGCTTTGAGGCTATCGAGCAGTACTTC.

J is TRBJ1-1 and V is TRBV7-8; D is possibly TRBD1 (6 bases). The germline gives CDR1 SGHVS, CDR2 FQNEAQ. V was trimmed by 5 bases and J by 4 bases, leaving 14 bases between them. The CDR3 length is 14 residues. CDR3 nucleotides: TGTGCCAGCAGCCGCGGGGGGCTTACCACTGAAGCTTTCTTT. This translates into CASSRGGLTTEAFF.

V gene TRBV28 combines with J gene TRBJ1-2, with D possibly TRBD1 on 5 matching bases. Trimming cost V 3 bases and J 2 bases, with 10 bases left between them. Germline CDR1 MDHEN, CDR2 SYDVKM. The CDR3 has 14 residues. CDR3 in amino acids: CASSFTRANYGYTF. CDR3 nucleotides: TGTGCCAGCAGTTTTACCAGGGCCAACTATGGCTACACCTTC.

The CDR3 bases are TGTGCCAGCAGTTACGAGAGGGCAGGGGCAGATACGCAGTATTTT. Encoded protein: CASSYERAGADTQYF. The V gene is TRBV6-2 or TRBV6-3, the J gene TRBJ2-3; D is possibly TRBD1 (6 bases). Germline CDR1 MNHEY, CDR2 SVGEGT. The CDR3 has 15 amino acids. Trimming removed 2 bases at V and 4 bases at J, with 13 bases between.

As regards this clone: The identical CDR3 is also encoded by other nucleotide sequences in the sample. J is TRBJ2-7 and V is TRBV6-5; a possible D gene is TRBD1 (5 bases). V lost 6 bases and J 4 bases, leaving 10 bases between the germline ends. The germline CDR1 and CDR2 sequences are MNHEY and SVGAGI. The CDR3 covers 12 residues. CDR3 sequence: CASSRDLYEQYF. CDR3 sequence (DNA): TGTGCCAGCAGCAGGGATCTATACGAGCAGTACTTC.

In this sample, this clone turned up a few times. The gene calls are TRBV3-1 (or the pseudogene TRBV3-2) and TRBJ1-5, with unresolved D. V lost 1 base, J lost 5 bases, and 3 bases lay in between. CDR1 and CDR2 from the germline V gene are LGHDT and YNNKEL (reference sequence). CDR3 length: 12 residues. The CDR3 nucleotides are TGTGCCAGCAGCCAAGCCTATCAGCCCCAGCATTTT. Translating it yields CASSQAYQPQHF.

The CDR3 protein is CASSLEGRGPPYEQYF. The CDR3 DNA is TGCGCCAGCAGCTTGGAGGGAAGGGGGCCTCCCTACGAGCAGTACTTC. The rearrangement links TRBV5-1 to TRBJ2-7; TRBD1 aligns across 7 bases. The trim removed 0 bases at V and 2 bases at J, leaving 8 bases unmatched. CDR1 is SGHRS and CDR2 is YFSETQ in the germline V gene. This CDR3 has 16 amino acids.

This sequence joins TRBV9 and TRBJ1-3; perhaps TRBD1 as D (6 bases). CDR3 size: 14 residues. The germline V and J ends were trimmed by 2 bases and 2 bases, with 8 bases remaining between them. In germline, CDR1 is SGDLS, CDR2 YYNGEE. CDR3 sequence reads: CASSVSGAGNTIYF. The CDR3 nucleotides read TGTGCCAGCAGCGTTTCAGGGGCTGGAAACACCATATATTTT.

This clone was observed a handful of times. The chain joins TRBV3-1 (or the pseudogene TRBV3-2) to TRBJ1-4; D not certain. Germline V gene lookup returns CDR1 LGHDT and CDR2 YNNKEL (reference sequence). V gave up 1 base and J gave up 11 bases, with 8 bases separating them. The CDR3 covers 12 residues. CDR3 sequence (DNA): TGTGCCAGCAGCCAAGGCCCCTATAAACTGTTTTTT. As protein: CASSQGPYKLFF.